These 12 T cell receptor beta chains originate from one sample sequenced in a study of CD8+CD57+ T cells in acquired aplastic anemia. TCR beta VDJ combinations and CDR3 sequences were profiled from genomic DNA. MiXCR, applied by TCRdb to the reads, yields one record per CDR3 protein. The sample contains some 120,000 distinct CDR3 sequences, around 48% of which appear only once. The sequencing sample was made of sorted CD4+, CD8+, or CD8+CD57+ T cells (not recorded which) from PBMCs. The source is a human donor in good health, serving as a control.

The chain combines TRBV15 with TRBJ1-1; 9 bases are a match to TRBD1. The V and J ends lost 4 bases and 0 bases, in that order; junction bases with no gene match: 3. The germline V gene encodes CDR1 LNHNV and CDR2 YYDKDF (reference sequence). This CDR3 region has 15 residues. CDR3 sequence (DNA): TGTGCCACCAGCACTGGGACAGGGTTGAACACTGAAGCTTTCTTT. Its protein is CATSTGTGLNTEAFF. Variable domain in full (rest from reference TRBV15 and TRBJ1-1): DAMVIQNPRYQVTQFGKPVTLSCSQTLNHNVMYWYQQKSSQAPKLLFHYYDKDFNNEADTPDNFQSRRPNTSFCFLDIRSPGLGDTAMYLCATSTGTGLNTEAFFGQGTRLTVV.

The chain couples TRBV15 to TRBJ2-7, with D possibly being TRBD1 (6 bases). CDR1 is LNHNV and CDR2 is YYDKDF in the germline V gene (reference sequence). The V end was cut by 10 bases, the J end by 3 bases, with 16 bases between. The CDR3 has 13 amino acids. Here the CDR3 reads CASRPEQGYEQYF. In nucleotides, the CDR3 is TGTGCCAGCAGACCCGAACAGGGCTACGAGCAGTACTTC.

On this clonotype: At one of its ends the junction is not consistent with the germline gene, which may arise from a read error. The genes are TRBV2 and TRBJ2-7; 7 bases fit TRBD1. This CDR3 is 14 amino acids long. Germline-derived CDR1 and CDR2 are SNHLY and FYNNEI. The CDR3 reads CASSDVGTEYVQYF. In DNA, the CDR3 is TGTGCCAGCAGTGACGTTGGGACAGAATACGTGCAGTACTTC. Together with reference TRBV2 and TRBJ2-7, the CDR3 gives the full variable domain: EPEVTQTPSHQVTQMGQEVILRCVPISNHLYFYWYRQILGQKVEFLVSFYNNEISEKSEIFDDQFSVERPDGSNFTLKIRSTKLEDSAMYFCASSDVGTEYVQYFGPGTRLTVT.

Ten or more counts support this clonotype. This chain links TRBV6-2 or TRBV6-3 with TRBJ2-7, with D uncertain. Germline CDR1 and CDR2: MNHEY and SVGEGT. There are 14 residues in the CDR3. The V end lost 2 bases, the J end lost 3 bases, and 11 bases lay between the germline ends. In nucleotides, the CDR3 is TGTGCCAGCAGTTACACACCCCCTCTCTACGAGCAGTACTTC. Its translation is CASSYTPPLYEQYF.

This clonotype showed up many times. The chain carries TRBV6-5 and TRBJ1-3, with a possible D match to TRBD1 (5 bases). The V end was cut by 4 bases, the J end by 2 bases, with 12 bases between. This CDR3 contains 15 residues. Germline CDR1 and CDR2: MNHEY and SVGAGI. CDR3 loop: CASSSRGRTGNTIYF. In DNA form, the CDR3 reads TGTGCCAGCAGTTCCCGGGGGAGGACTGGAAACACCATATATTTT.

This chain's CDR3 is CSVEGHRNTEAFF. The CDR3 DNA is TGCAGCGTTGAAGGACATCGGAACACTGAAGCTTTCTTT. The chain carries TRBV29-1 and TRBJ1-1; unclear D gene. This CDR3 spans 13 amino acids. V shed 1 base and J shed 1 base, with 7 bases lying between them. Germline lookup yields CDR1 SQVTM and CDR2 ANQGSEA.

This clonotype was recorded at least ten times. This chain connects TRBV20-1 to TRBJ1-6, with unresolved D. The CDR3 has 11 residues. The germline V gene has CDR1 DFQATT and CDR2 SNEGSKA (reference sequence). The V and J ends lost 5 bases and 5 bases respectively, with 4 bases between them. CDR3 region: CSAQDNSPLHF. As DNA, the CDR3 is TGCAGTGCTCAAGATAATTCACCCCTCCACTTT.

The table lists this clonotype with many counts. This chain connects TRBV7-8 to TRBJ1-2; no reliable D call. This CDR3 contains 11 residues. Trimming removed 5 bases from V and 8 bases from J, with 9 bases in between. Germline assignment: CDR1 SGHVS and CDR2 FQNEAQ. CDR3 nucleotides: TGTGCCAGCAGCCGTCTGAGCGGCTACACCTTC. Its translation is CASSRLSGYTF.

The V gene is TRBV25-1, the J gene TRBJ1-2; no clear D. The length of the CDR3 is 14 residues. The germline V and J ends were trimmed by 1 base and 7 bases, with 13 bases remaining between them. Germline-derived CDR1 and CDR2 are MGHDK and SYGVNS. In DNA, the CDR3 is TGTGCCAGCAGTGAATTTGGGTCCGAGGGTGGCTACACCTTC. Translation gives CASSEFGSEGGYTF.

This clonotype was counted only a few times. The chain is built from TRBV5-1 and TRBJ1-1, with D hard to call. Germline assignment: CDR1 SGHRS and CDR2 YFSETQ. The CDR3 covers 14 residues. The germline V and J ends were trimmed by 0 bases and 1 base, with 7 bases remaining between them. CDR3 sequence reads: CASSLVSANTEAFF. CDR3 nucleotides: TGCGCCAGCAGCTTGGTTAGCGCGAACACTGAAGCTTTCTTT.

V is TRBV15 and J is TRBJ1-2; weak D call: TRBD1 (6 bases). Germline V gene sequence: CDR1 LNHNV, CDR2 YYDKDF (reference sequence). Trimming took 0 bases from V and 8 from J, leaving 19 bases between them. This CDR3 contains 16 residues. In nucleotides, the CDR3 is TGTGCCACCAGCAGAGACCCAATAGGGGGGGCTGCGGGCTACACCTTC. Translation: CATSRDPIGGAAGYTF.

This rearrangement joins TRBV10-3 to TRBJ1-5; a possible D gene is TRBD1 (6 bases). V shed 5 bases and J shed 0 bases, with 17 bases lying between them. CDR3 size: 17 residues. Germline CDR1 ENHRY, CDR2 SYGVKD. This chain's CDR3 is CAISKGGQINSNQPQHF. The CDR3 nucleotides are TGTGCCATCAGTAAAGGCGGACAGATCAATAGCAATCAGCCCCAGCATTTT.